The entry below gives a single TCR beta chain sequence along with its context. Antigen unknown. This entry belongs to a study of CD8 T cell repertoires and HIV-1 epitope variants. Background on the study: Separate wells received one of Twenty-five Gag or Nef variant peptides. Epitopes were three Gag families plus Nef HW9 and YT9.

CDR1 is SGDLS and CDR2 is YYNGEE in the germline V gene. The V gene end was trimmed by 2 bases and the J gene end by 2 bases; junction bases not matched to a gene: 3. The CDR3 loop spans 15 amino acids. Using immunoSEQ multiplex PCR, the repertoire was profiled, and TCRdb retains in-frame clones only, with some absent. The sample holds approximately 3,000 clones, 73% seen once. The clonotype was recovered from a male donor with HIV. The V gene is TRBV9, the J gene TRBJ2-3, with 9 bases fitting TRBD2. Sequences were obtained from cultured CD8+ T cells derived from PBMCs. CDR3 bases: TGTGCCAGCAGCGTCCCGGGACTAGCCACAGATACGCAGTATTTT. Translating it yields CASSVPGLATDTQYF.